The 5 T cell receptor beta chains presented below share a single source sample, sequenced in a study of blood T cell repertoires in COVID-19. Using immunoSEQ multiplex PCR, the repertoire was profiled, and TCRdb retains in-frame clones only, with some absent. The sample carries around 110,000 clones, over 75% recorded once. Sequencing was done on a sample of peripheral blood. These receptors all stem from a woman in her 70s with acute or convalescent COVID-19.

The chain joins TRBV11-2 to TRBJ2-3; tentatively, D is TRBD1 (5 bases). CDR1 and CDR2 (germline): SGHAT, FQNNGV. This CDR3 has 14 amino acids. The ends were cut back, 7 bases at V and 2 bases at J, with 13 bases in the middle. CDR3 nucleotide sequence: TGTGCCAGCACCAAGTCAGGGCCCACAGATACGCAGTATTTT. It yields the protein CASTKSGPTDTQYF.

The gene calls are TRBV5-1 and TRBJ2-5, with 8 bases that match TRBD2. The trim removed 4 bases at V and 1 base at J, leaving 15 bases unmatched. The CDR3 length is 18 residues. Germline CDR1 reads SGHRS; CDR2 reads YFSETQ. The CDR3 is CASSAAMMAGGFQETQYF. CDR3 nucleotide sequence: TGCGCCAGCAGCGCGGCGATGATGGCGGGGGGCTTCCAAGAGACCCAGTACTTC.

This chain joins TRBV18 and TRBJ1-1; TRBD1 matches at 8 bases. The CDR3 contains 14 residues. V was pared by 3 bases and J by 4 bases, with 4 bases of the junction left unmatched. In germline, CDR1 is KGHSH, CDR2 LQKENI. The CDR3 is CASSPDRVVTEAFF. CDR3 bases: TGTGCCAGCTCACCGGACAGGGTCGTCACTGAAGCTTTCTTT.

This chain connects TRBV18 to TRBJ2-5; the match to TRBD2 covers 11 bases. Germline V gene data show CDR1 as KGHSH and CDR2 as LQKENI. The CDR3 is 15 residues long. Trimming took 5 bases from V and 4 from J; bases not matched to a gene: 6. CDR3: CASSIPGLAAETQYF. The CDR3 nucleotides are TGTGCCAGCTCAATTCCGGGACTAGCGGCAGAGACCCAGTACTTC.

The chain is built from TRBV24-1 and TRBJ2-7, with 7 bases identical to TRBD1. The germline V gene encodes CDR1 KGHDR and CDR2 SFDVKD. This CDR3 has 16 amino acids. The V and J ends lost 3 bases and 1 base, in that order; junction bases with no gene match: 8. The CDR3 reads CATSDPGQKRSYEQYV. CDR3 bases: TGTGCCACCAGTGATCCGGGACAGAAGAGATCCTACGAGCAGTACGTC.